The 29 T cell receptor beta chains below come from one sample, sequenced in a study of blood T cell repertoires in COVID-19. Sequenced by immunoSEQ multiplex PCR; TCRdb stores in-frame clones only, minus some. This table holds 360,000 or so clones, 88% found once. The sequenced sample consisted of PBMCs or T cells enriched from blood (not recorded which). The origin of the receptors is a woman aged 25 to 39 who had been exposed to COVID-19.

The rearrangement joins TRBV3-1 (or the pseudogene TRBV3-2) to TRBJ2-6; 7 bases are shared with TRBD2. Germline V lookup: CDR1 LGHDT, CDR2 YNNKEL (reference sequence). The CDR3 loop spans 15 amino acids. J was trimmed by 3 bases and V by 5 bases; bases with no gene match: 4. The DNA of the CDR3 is TGTGCCAGCAGCGCGCCGGGAGGTGGGGCCAACGTCCTGACTTTC. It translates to CASSAPGGGANVLTF.

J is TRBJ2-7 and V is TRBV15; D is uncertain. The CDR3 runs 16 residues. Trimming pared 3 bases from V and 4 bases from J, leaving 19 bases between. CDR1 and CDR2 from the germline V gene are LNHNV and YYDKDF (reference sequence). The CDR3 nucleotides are TGTGCCACCAGCAGTTTTTCCGAAGTTACTGCGTACGAGCAGTACTTC. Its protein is CATSSFSEVTAYEQYF. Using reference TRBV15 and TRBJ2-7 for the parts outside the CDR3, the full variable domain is DAMVIQNPRYQVTQFGKPVTLSCSQTLNHNVMYWYQQKSSQAPKLLFHYYDKDFNNEADTPDNFQSRRPNTSFCFLDIRSPGLGDTAMYLCATSSFSEVTAYEQYFGPGTRLTVT.

The CDR3 is CASSWGLAGVADTQYF. CDR3 sequence (DNA): TGTGCCAGCAGCTGGGGACTAGCGGGAGTGGCAGATACGCAGTATTTT. This sequence joins TRBV14 and TRBJ2-3; 14 nucleotides match TRBD2. Germline values: CDR1 SGHDN, CDR2 FVKESK. V dropped 5 bases and J dropped 4; count of bases not matched to a gene: 5. CDR3 length: 16 amino acids. Looking up the rest from reference TRBV14 and TRBJ2-3 gives the full variable domain: EAGVTQFPSHSVIEKGQTVTLRCDPISGHDNLYWYRRVMGKEIKFLLHFVKESKQDESGMPNNRFLAERTGGTYSTLKVQPAELEDSGVYFCASSWGLAGVADTQYFGPGTRLTVL.

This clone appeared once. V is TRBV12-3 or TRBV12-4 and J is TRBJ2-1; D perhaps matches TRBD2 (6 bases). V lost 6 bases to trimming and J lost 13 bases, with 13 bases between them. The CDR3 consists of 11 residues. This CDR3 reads CASSYGGEQFF. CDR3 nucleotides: TGTGCCAGCAGCTACGGGGGTGAACAGTTCTTC.

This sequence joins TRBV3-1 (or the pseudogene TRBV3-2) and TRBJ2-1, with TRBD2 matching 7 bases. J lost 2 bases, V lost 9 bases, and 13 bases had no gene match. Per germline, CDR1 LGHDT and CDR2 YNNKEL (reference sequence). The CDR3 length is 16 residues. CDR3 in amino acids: CASGQEGGSPYNEQFF. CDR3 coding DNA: TGTGCCAGTGGCCAGGAGGGCGGGAGTCCCTACAATGAGCAGTTCTTC.

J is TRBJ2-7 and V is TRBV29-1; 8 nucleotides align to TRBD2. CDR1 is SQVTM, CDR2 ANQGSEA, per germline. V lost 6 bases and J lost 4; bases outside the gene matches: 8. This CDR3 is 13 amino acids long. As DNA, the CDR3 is TGCAGCGTATTACCAACTAGCGGATACGAGCAGTACTTC. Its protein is CSVLPTSGYEQYF.

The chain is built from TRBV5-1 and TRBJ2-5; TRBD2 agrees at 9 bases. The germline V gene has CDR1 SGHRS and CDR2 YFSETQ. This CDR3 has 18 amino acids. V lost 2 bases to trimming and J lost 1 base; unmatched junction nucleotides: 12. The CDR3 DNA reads TGCGCCAGCAGCTTCCTTTTTTCTAGCGGGAAGGGCCAAGAGACCCAGTACTTC. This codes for CASSFLFSSGKGQETQYF.

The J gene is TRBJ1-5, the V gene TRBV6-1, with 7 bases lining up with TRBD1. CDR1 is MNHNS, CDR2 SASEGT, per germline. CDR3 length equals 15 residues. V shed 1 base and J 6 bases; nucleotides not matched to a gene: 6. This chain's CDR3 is CASSEEGQGGQPQHF. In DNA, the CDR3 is TGTGCCAGCAGTGAAGAGGGGCAGGGGGGTCAGCCCCAGCATTTT.

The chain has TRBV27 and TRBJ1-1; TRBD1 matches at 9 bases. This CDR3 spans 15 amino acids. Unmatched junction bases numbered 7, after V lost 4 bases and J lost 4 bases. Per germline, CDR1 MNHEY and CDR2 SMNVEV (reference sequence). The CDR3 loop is CASSWGQGVFTEAFF. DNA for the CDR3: TGTGCCAGCAGTTGGGGACAGGGTGTGTTCACTGAAGCTTTCTTT.

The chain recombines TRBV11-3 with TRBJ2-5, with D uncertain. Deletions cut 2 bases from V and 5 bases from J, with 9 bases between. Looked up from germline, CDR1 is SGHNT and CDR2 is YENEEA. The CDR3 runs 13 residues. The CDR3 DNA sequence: TGTGCCAGCAGCTTAATTTGGAGCGAGACCCAGTACTTC. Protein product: CASSLIWSETQYF.

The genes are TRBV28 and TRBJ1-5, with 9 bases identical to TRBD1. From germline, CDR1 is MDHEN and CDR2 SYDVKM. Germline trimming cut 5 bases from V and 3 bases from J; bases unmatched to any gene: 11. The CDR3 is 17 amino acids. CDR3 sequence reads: CASSPPGTGSLNQPQHF. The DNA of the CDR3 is TGTGCCAGCAGTCCTCCCGGGACAGGGAGTCTCAATCAGCCCCAGCATTTT. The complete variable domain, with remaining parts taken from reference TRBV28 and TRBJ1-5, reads DVKVTQSSRYLVKRTGEKVFLECVQDMDHENMFWYRQDPGLGLRLIYFSYDVKMKEKGDIPEGYSVSREKKERFSLILESASTNQTSMYLCASSPPGTGSLNQPQHFGDGTRLSIL.

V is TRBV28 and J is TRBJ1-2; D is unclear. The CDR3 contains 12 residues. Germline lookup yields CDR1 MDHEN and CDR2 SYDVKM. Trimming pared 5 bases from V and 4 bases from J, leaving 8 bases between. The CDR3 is CASSREIYGYTF. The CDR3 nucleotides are TGTGCCAGCAGTCGCGAAATCTATGGCTACACCTTC.

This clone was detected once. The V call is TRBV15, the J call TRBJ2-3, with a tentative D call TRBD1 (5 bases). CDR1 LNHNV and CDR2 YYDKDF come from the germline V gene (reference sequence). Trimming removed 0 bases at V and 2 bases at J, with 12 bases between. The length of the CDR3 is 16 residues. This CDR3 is CATSREQTDSTDTQYF. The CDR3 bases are TGTGCCACCAGCAGAGAACAGACAGATTCCACAGATACGCAGTATTTT.

The CDR3, as DNA: TGTGCCAGCAGCTTAGCGCCCGGGGGGGGAAACACCATATATTTT. Its translation is CASSLAPGGGNTIYF. The V and J genes are TRBV7-8 and TRBJ1-3; the D gene is possibly TRBD1 (5 bases). The V gene lost 0 bases and the J gene lost 4 bases, with 10 bases spanning the gap. Germline V CDR1 and CDR2: SGHVS, FQNEAQ. This CDR3 comprises 15 residues.

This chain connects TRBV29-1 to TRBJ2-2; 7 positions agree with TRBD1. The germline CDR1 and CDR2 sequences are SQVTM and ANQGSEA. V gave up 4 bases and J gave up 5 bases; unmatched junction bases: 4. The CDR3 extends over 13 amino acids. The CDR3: CSVGTGATGELFF. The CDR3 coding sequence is TGCAGCGTTGGGACAGGAGCTACCGGGGAGCTGTTTTTT.

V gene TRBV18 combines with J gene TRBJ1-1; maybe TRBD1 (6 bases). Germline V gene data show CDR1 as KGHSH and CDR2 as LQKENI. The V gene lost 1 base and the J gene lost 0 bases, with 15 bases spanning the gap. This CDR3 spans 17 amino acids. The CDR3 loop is CASSPLGQGNMNTEAFF. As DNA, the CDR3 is TGTGCCAGCTCACCACTAGGTCAGGGGAACATGAACACTGAAGCTTTCTTT.

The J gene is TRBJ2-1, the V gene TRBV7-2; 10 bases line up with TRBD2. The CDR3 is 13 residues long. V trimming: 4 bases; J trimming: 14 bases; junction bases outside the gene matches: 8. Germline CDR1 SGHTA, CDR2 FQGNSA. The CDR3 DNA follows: TGTGCCAGCAGCTCAAGGCCCGGGACTAGCGAGTTCTTC. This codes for CASSSRPGTSEFF.

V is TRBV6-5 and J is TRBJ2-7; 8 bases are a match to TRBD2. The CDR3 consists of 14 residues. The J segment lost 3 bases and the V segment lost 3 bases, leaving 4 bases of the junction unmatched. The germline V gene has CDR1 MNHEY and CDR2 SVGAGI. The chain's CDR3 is CASSYGSGSYEQYF. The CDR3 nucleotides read TGTGCCAGCAGTTATGGGAGCGGGAGCTACGAGCAGTACTTC.

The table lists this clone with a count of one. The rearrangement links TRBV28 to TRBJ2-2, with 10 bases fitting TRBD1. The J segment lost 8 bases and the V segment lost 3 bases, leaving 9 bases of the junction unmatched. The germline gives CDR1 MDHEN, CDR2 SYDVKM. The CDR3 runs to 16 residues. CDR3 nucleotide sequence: TGTGCCAGCAGTTTGCTCCAAGGGACAGGGGTTGGGGAGCTGTTTTTT. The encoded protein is CASSLLQGTGVGELFF.

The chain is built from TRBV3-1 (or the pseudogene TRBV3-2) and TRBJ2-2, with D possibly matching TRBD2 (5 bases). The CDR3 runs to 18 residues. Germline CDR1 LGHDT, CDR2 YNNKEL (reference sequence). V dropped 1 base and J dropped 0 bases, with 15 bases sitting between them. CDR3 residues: CASSQAIGEGSNTGELFF. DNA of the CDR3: TGTGCCAGCAGCCAAGCGATAGGCGAGGGATCGAACACCGGGGAGCTGTTTTTT.

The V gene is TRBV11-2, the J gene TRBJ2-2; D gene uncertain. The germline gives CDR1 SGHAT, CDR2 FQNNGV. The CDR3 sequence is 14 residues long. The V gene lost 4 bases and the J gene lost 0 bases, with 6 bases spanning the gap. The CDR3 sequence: CASSYIANTGELFF. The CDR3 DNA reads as TGTGCCAGCAGCTATATCGCGAACACCGGGGAGCTGTTTTTT.

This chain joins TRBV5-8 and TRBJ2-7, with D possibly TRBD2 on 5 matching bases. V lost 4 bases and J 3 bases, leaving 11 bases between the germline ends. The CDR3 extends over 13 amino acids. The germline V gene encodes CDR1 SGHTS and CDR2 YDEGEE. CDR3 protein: CASSRTLFYEQYF. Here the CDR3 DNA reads TGTGCCAGCAGCCGGACTCTATTCTACGAGCAGTACTTC.

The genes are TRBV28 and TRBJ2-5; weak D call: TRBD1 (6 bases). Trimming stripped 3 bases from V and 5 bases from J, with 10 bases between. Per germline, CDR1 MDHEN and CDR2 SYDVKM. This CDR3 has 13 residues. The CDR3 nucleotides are TGTGCCAGCAGTTTTCAGGGGCGGGAGACCCAGTACTTC. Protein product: CASSFQGRETQYF.

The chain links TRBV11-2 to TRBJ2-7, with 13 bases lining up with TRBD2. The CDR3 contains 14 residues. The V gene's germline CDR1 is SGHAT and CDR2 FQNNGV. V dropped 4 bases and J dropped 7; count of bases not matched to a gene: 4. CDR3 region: CASSSGTSGIEQYF. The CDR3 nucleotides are TGTGCCAGCAGCTCCGGGACTAGCGGGATAGAGCAGTACTTC.

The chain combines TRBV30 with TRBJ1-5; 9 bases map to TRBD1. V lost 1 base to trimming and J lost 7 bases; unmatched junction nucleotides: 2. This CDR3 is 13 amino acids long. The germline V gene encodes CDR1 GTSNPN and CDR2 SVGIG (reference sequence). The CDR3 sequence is CAWSAGQGQPQHF. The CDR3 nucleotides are TGTGCCTGGAGTGCGGGACAGGGCCAGCCCCAGCATTTT.

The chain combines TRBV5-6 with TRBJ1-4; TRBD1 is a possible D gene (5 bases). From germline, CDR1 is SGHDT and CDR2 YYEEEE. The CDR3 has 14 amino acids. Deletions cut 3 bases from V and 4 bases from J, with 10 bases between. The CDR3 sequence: CASSWGGNNEKLFF. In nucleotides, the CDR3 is TGTGCCAGCAGCTGGGGGGGAAATAATGAAAAACTGTTTTTT.

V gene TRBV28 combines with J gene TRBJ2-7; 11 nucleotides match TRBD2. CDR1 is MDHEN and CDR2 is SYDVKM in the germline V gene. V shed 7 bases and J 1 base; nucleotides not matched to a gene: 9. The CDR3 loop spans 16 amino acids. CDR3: CASNLPGLAESYEQYF. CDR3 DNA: TGTGCCAGCAACCTCCCGGGACTAGCGGAGTCCTACGAGCAGTACTTC.

CDR3 coding DNA: TGCGCCAGCACCGCGGCGGGTCCCTACGAGCAGTACTTC. This codes for CASTAAGPYEQYF. This rearrangement joins TRBV5-1 to TRBJ2-7, with D possibly being TRBD2 (5 bases). Germline V gene lookup returns CDR1 SGHRS and CDR2 YFSETQ. Trimming removed 6 bases at V and 2 bases at J, with 12 bases between. This CDR3 is 13 amino acids long.

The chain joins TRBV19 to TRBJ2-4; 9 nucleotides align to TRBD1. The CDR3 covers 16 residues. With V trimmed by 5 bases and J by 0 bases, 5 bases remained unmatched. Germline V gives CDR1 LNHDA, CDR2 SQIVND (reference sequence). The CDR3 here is CASSRTGAGAKNIQYF. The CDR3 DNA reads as TGTGCCAGTAGTCGGACAGGGGCGGGAGCCAAAAACATTCAGTACTTC.